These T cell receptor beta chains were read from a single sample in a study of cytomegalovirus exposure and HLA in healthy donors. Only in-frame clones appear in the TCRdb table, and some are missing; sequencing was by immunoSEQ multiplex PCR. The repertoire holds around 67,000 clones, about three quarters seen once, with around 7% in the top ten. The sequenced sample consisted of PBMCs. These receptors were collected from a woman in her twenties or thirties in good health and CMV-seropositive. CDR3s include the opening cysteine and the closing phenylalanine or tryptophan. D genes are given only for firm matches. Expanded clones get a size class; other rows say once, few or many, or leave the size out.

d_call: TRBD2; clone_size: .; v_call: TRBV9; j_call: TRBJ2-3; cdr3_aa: CASSGGLAGTDTQYF; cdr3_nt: TGTGCCAGCAGCGGGGGACTAGCGGGAACAGATACGCAGTATTTT
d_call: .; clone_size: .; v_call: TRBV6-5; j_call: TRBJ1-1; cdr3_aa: CASSIEAGNTEAFF; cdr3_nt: TGTGCCAGCAGTATCGAGGCGGGGAACACTGAAGCTTTCTTT
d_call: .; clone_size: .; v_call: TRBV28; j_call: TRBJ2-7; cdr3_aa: CASSLVGERTQQYF; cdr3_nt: TGTGCCAGCAGTTTAGTCGGGGAGCGTACGCAGCAGTACTTC
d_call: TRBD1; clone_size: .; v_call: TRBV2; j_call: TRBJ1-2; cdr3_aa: CASSEALGDRGPPYGYTF; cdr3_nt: TGTGCCAGCAGTGAAGCGCTTGGGGACAGGGGCCCTCCCTATGGCTACACCTTC
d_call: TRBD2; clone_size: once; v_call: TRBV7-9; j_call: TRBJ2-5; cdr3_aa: CASSFRLALYQETQYF; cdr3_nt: TGTGCCAGCAGCTTCAGACTAGCATTGTACCAGGAGACCCAGTACTTC
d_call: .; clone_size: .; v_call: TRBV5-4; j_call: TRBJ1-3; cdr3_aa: CASSLDPRSSGNTIYF; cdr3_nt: TGTGCCAGCAGCTTGGACCCTCGGAGCTCTGGAAACACCATATATTTT
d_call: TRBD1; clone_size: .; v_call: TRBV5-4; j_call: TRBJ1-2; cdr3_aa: CASSFSTGDYGYTF; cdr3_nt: TGTGCCAGCAGCTTTTCGACAGGGGACTATGGCTACACCTTC
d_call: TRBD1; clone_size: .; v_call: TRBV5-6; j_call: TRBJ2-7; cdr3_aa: CASSPPSGTGNEQYF; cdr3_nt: TGTGCCAGCAGCCCCCCGTCCGGGACAGGGAACGAGCAGTACTTC
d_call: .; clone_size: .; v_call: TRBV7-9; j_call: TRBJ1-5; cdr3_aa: CSSSSRDVKQPQHF; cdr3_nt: TGTTCCAGCAGCTCTAGAGACGTAAAGCAGCCCCAGCATTTT
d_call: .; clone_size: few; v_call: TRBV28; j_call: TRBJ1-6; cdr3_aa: CASSLAGRNSPLHF; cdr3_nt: TGTGCCAGCAGTTTGGCAGGGCGGAATTCACCCCTCCACTTT
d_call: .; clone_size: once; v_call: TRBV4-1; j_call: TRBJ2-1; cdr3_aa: CASSQEGRGSYNEQFF; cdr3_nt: TGCGCCAGCAGCCAAGAGGGCAGGGGCTCCTACAATGAGCAGTTCTTC
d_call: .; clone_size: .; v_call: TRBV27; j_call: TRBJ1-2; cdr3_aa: CASRGPTATYGYTF; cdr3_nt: TGTGCCAGCAGGGGCCCAACAGCTACCTATGGCTACACCTTC
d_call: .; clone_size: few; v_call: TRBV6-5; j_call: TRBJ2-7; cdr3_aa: CASSFGRGPEQYF; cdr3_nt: TGTGCCAGCAGTTTCGGCAGGGGTCCCGAGCAGTACTTC
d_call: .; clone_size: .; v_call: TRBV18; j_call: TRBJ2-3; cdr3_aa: CASSPPGRGTTDTQYF; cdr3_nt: TGTGCCAGCTCACCACCCGGCAGGGGAACCACAGATACGCAGTATTTT
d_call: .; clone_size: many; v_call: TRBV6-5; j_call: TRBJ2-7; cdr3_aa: CASSSDRYYEQYF; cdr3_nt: TGTGCCAGCAGTTCCGACAGGTACTACGAGCAGTACTTC
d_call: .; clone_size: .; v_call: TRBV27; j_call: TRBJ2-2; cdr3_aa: CASSFAGTAGELFF; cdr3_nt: TGTGCCAGCAGTTTCGCCGGGACTGCCGGGGAGCTGTTTTTT
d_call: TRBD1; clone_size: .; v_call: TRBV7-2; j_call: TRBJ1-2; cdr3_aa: CASSPRQGASRGYTF; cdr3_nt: TGTGCCAGCAGCCCTCGACAGGGAGCTAGCAGGGGCTACACCTTC
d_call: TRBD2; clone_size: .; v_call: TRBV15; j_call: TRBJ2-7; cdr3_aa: CATSRGLAGVSYEQYF; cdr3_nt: TGTGCCACCAGCAGGGGCCTGGCGGGAGTCTCCTACGAGCAGTACTTC
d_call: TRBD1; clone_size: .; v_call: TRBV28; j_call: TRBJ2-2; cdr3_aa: CASSSQGKGGELFF; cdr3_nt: TGTGCCAGCAGTTCACAGGGGAAGGGCGGGGAGCTGTTTTTT
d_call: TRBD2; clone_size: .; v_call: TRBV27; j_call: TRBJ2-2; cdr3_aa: CASSYPGLVGGHRELFF; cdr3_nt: TGTGCCAGCAGTTATCCGGGACTAGTAGGTGGCCATCGCGAGCTGTTTTTT
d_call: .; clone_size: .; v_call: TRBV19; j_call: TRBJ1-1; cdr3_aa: CASSIEGVATEAFF; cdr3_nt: TGTGCCAGTAGTATTGAAGGGGTTGCCACTGAAGCTTTCTTT
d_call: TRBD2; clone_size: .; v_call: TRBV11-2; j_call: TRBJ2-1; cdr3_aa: CASSRISGRADNEQFF; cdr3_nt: TGTGCCAGCAGCAGGATTAGCGGGAGGGCTGACAATGAGCAGTTCTTC
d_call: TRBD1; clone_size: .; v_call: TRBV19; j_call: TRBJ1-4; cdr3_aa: CASSMGQGGEKLFF; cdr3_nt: TGTGCCAGTAGTATGGGACAGGGCGGCGAAAAACTGTTTTTT
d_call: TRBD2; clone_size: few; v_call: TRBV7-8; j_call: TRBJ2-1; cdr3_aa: CASSLVRGLAVNEQFF; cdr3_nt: TGTGCCAGCAGCTTAGTCAGAGGACTAGCGGTCAATGAGCAGTTCTTC
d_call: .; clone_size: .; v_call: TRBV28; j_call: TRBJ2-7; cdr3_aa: CASSIPTPPRDYEQYF; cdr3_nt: TGTGCCAGCAGTATTCCTACCCCCCCCCGAGACTACGAGCAGTACTTC
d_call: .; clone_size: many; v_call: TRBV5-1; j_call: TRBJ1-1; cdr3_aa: CASSLRDSSNTEAFF; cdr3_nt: TGCGCCAGCAGCTTGAGGGACTCCTCGAACACTGAAGCTTTCTTT
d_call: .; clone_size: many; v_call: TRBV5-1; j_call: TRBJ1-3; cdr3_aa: CASSLAPRGSDTIYF; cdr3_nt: TGCGCCAGCAGCTTGGCCCCGCGGGGGTCGGACACCATATATTTT
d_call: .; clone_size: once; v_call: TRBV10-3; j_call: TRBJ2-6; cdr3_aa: CAIQGEVSGANVLTF; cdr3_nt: TGTGCCATCCAGGGGGAGGTCTCTGGGGCCAACGTCCTGACTTTC